This is a list of T cell receptor beta chains from one sample in a study of spatial heterogeneity in lung cancer. Each CDR3 protein gets one entry after TCRdb re-called the 5' RACE reads with MiXCR. This sample has about 3,100 distinct CDR3 sequences, with roughly 21% found just once. Sample: PBMCs, taken at follow-up. The receptor set was obtained from a male donor with early-stage non-small cell lung cancer. Both conserved end residues are part of each CDR3. Each record gives: D gene, V gene, J gene, clone size, CDR3 protein, CDR3 DNA. D genes are given only for firm matches. Part of the rows lack a size; the others show once, few, many or a class for expanded clones.

.	TRBV30	TRBJ2-7	many	CAWSGRARGKSYEQYF	TGTGCCTGGAGTGGGAGGGCCAGGGGTAAATCCTACGAGCAGTACTTC
TRBD1	TRBV19	TRBJ2-6	many	CASMGQFSGANVLTF	TGTGCCAGTATGGGACAGTTCTCTGGGGCCAACGTCCTGACTTTC
TRBD2	TRBV10-3	TRBJ2-3	.	CAIRPGLAGPIDTQYF	TGTGCCATCAGGCCGGGACTAGCGGGACCCATAGATACACAGTATTTT
TRBD2	TRBV7-2	TRBJ2-3	medium-sized	CASSSPSGLAESTDTQYF	TGTGCCAGCAGCTCTCCCAGCGGACTAGCGGAGTCCACAGATACGCAGTATTTT
.	TRBV30	TRBJ2-1	.	CAWSVNRRGGVALFF	TGTGCCTGGAGTGTAAACCGTAGGGGGGGAGTCGCTCTGTTCTTC
.	TRBV18	TRBJ2-5	medium-sized	CASSPRAQDQETQYF	TGTGCCAGCTCACCAAGGGCGCAGGACCAAGAGACCCAGTACTTC
.	TRBV24-1	TRBJ2-1	medium-sized	CATSGGPGSYNEQFF	TGTGCCACCAGTGGGGGGCCCGGCTCCTACAATGAGCAGTTCTTC
.	TRBV12-5	TRBJ2-2	medium-sized	CASGLNTGELFF	TGTGCTAGTGGATTAAACACCGGGGAGCTGTTTTTT
.	TRBV7-9	TRBJ2-3	few	CASSLADGSPSTDTQYF	TGTGCCAGCAGCTTAGCAGACGGATCCCCTAGCACAGATACGCAGTATTTT
.	TRBV15	TRBJ2-3	medium-sized	CATSHYTGFGTDTQYF	TGTGCCACCAGCCACTACACAGGGTTTGGCACAGATACGCAGTATTTT
.	TRBV9	TRBJ2-7	.	CASSVAGTTGREQYF	TGTGCCAGCAGCGTAGCGGGGACAACCGGACGGGAGCAGTACTTC
.	TRBV6-6	TRBJ1-1	once	CASRHGGGPNPEAFF	TGTGCCAGCAGGCACGGGGGAGGGCCAAACCCTGAAGCTTTCTTT
.	TRBV11-2	TRBJ2-1	few	CASSYGGGEQFF	TGTGCCAGCAGCTACGGGGGAGGTGAGCAGTTCTTC
.	TRBV5-1	TRBJ2-5	many	CASSLSVGLGETQYF	TGCGCCAGCAGCTTGAGTGTAGGGTTGGGGGAGACCCAGTACTTC
TRBD1	TRBV20-1	TRBJ2-5	few	CSALPGQQETQYF	TGCAGTGCTCTGCCGGGACAGCAAGAGACCCAGTACTTC
.	TRBV7-9	TRBJ2-2	many	CASIHGSGELFF	TGTGCCAGCATCCACGGGAGCGGGGAGCTGTTTTTT
TRBD1	TRBV6-2/TRBV6-3	TRBJ1-5	many	CASTHRQGPQHF	TGTGCCAGCACCCATCGACAGGGGCCCCAGCATTTT
TRBD2	TRBV7-2	TRBJ2-1	medium-sized	CASSPRTSGKEQFF	TGTGCCAGCAGCCCGAGGACTAGCGGGAAAGAGCAGTTCTTC
.	TRBV6-5	TRBJ2-7	many	CASSYSEQGHDEQYF	TGTGCCAGCAGTTACTCAGAACAAGGTCACGACGAGCAGTACTTC
TRBD1	TRBV4-2	TRBJ1-5	few	CASSPVTGSGNQPQHF	TGTGCCAGCAGCCCAGTGACAGGGTCAGGCAATCAGCCCCAGCATTTT
TRBD2	TRBV3-1	TRBJ2-1	many	CASSQEWLAGWVEQFF	TGTGCCAGCAGCCAAGAATGGCTAGCGGGATGGGTTGAGCAGTTCTTC
TRBD2	TRBV7-6	TRBJ2-1	many	CASSLMVSGVENEQFF	TGTGCCAGCAGCTTAATGGTTAGCGGGGTAGAGAATGAGCAGTTCTTC
TRBD1	TRBV7-2	TRBJ2-7	.	CASSLRGLEQYF	TGTGCCAGCAGCTTAAGGGGGCTCGAGCAGTACTTC
.	TRBV27	TRBJ2-3	.	CASSRLEMSTDTQYF	TGTGCCAGCAGTAGACTAGAAATGAGCACAGATACGCAGTATTTT
.	TRBV27	TRBJ2-5	.	CASSSTSQTQYF	TGTGCCAGCAGTTCTACCAGCCAGACCCAGTACTTC
.	TRBV28	TRBJ2-5	.	CASSTIRGGQGVQETQYF	TGTGCCAGCAGTACTATTCGGGGGGGACAGGGAGTACAAGAGACCCAGTACTTC
.	TRBV28	TRBJ2-7	few	CASTGSYEQYF	TGTGCCAGCACCGGGTCCTACGAGCAGTACTTC
TRBD2	TRBV27	TRBJ2-3	large	CASSSGTSGALLTDTQYF	TGTGCCAGCAGTTCAGGGACTAGCGGGGCCCTGCTAACAGATACGCAGTATTTT
.	TRBV12-3/TRBV12-4	TRBJ2-3	many	CASSANLGYTQYF	TGTGCCAGCAGTGCCAACCTAGGGTATACGCAGTATTTT
.	TRBV5-1	TRBJ1-3	many	CASRLHRAGADSGNTIYF	TGCGCCAGCAGGTTACACCGCGCAGGAGCTGATTCTGGAAACACCATATATTTT
TRBD2	TRBV7-2	TRBJ2-1	.	CASSFSPTSGYEQFF	TGTGCCAGCAGTTTCAGTCCGACTAGCGGCTATGAGCAGTTCTTC
.	TRBV29-1	TRBJ2-3	.	CSVEGGSSADTQYF	TGCAGCGTCGAGGGTGGTTCTAGCGCAGATACGCAGTATTTT
TRBD1	TRBV5-1	TRBJ2-5	.	CASSSGATGGKETQYF	TGCGCCAGCAGCTCGGGGGCGACAGGGGGAAAAGAGACCCAGTACTTC
TRBD2	TRBV11-2	TRBJ2-3	.	CASSLAGGPGDTQYF	TGTGCCAGCAGCTTAGCGGGAGGGCCGGGAGATACGCAGTATTTT
TRBD1	TRBV6-2/TRBV6-3	TRBJ2-7	.	CASSYRDRVHEQYF	TGTGCCAGCAGTTACAGGGACAGGGTCCACGAGCAGTACTTC
.	TRBV7-9	TRBJ1-6	medium-sized	CASSLGSQALIPLHF	TGTGCCAGCAGCTTAGGTTCGCAGGCCCTCATCCCCCTCCACTTT
.	TRBV7-2	TRBJ1-2	few	CASSVTWDSRDYTF	TGTGCCAGCAGCGTAACTTGGGACTCCAGGGACTACACCTTC
TRBD1	TRBV27	TRBJ2-7	.	CASKIGAGGFVTTEYF	TGTGCCAGCAAAATTGGGGCAGGGGGCTTCGTAACAACCGAGTACTTC
.	TRBV6-2/TRBV6-3	TRBJ2-2	many	CASSQDTGELFF	TGTGCCAGCAGCCAGGACACCGGGGAGCTGTTTTTT
.	TRBV7-8	TRBJ2-3	many	CASTLGQRTDTQYF	TGTGCCAGCACCTTAGGTCAGCGAACAGATACGCAGTATTTT
.	TRBV7-8	TRBJ1-1	medium-sized	CASSLRDKREAFF	TGTGCCAGCAGCTTACGGGACAAAAGGGAAGCTTTCTTT
TRBD1	TRBV2	TRBJ1-2	many	CASRPTGKENGYTF	TGTGCCAGCAGGCCGACAGGGAAGGAGAATGGCTACACCTTC
TRBD2	TRBV25-1	TRBJ2-1	medium-sized	CASAGVRGNEQFF	TGTGCCAGCGCGGGAGTTCGGGGGAATGAGCAGTTCTTC
.	TRBV11-2	TRBJ2-1	large	CASSLATGGREQFF	TGTGCCAGCAGCTTAGCGACGGGGGGCAGGGAGCAGTTCTTC
.	TRBV7-9	TRBJ2-3	medium-sized	CASSLLQGADTQYF	TGTGCCAGCAGCTTACTGCAGGGTGCAGATACGCAGTATTTT
TRBD1	TRBV5-4	TRBJ2-1	medium-sized	CASSLGTGFAVSYNEQFF	TGTGCCAGCAGCCTAGGGACAGGGTTCGCAGTCTCCTACAATGAGCAGTTCTTC
TRBD2	TRBV20-1	TRBJ2-5	medium-sized	CSAREAAGEIQETQYF	TGCAGTGCTAGAGAGGCGGCGGGGGAGATACAAGAGACCCAGTACTTC
TRBD1	TRBV6-1	TRBJ2-2	many	CASTPGQGAGELFF	TGTGCCAGCACACCGGGACAGGGAGCCGGGGAGCTGTTTTTT
.	TRBV6-5	TRBJ2-1	medium-sized	CASSFEREHLNEQFF	TGTGCCAGCAGTTTTGAGAGGGAGCACCTCAATGAGCAGTTCTTC
.	TRBV6-5	TRBJ1-1	.	CASVKGGVAFF	TGTGCCAGCGTAAAGGGGGGGGTAGCTTTCTTT
.	TRBV6-6	TRBJ2-2	many	CASGTASGTGELFF	TGTGCCAGCGGGACGGCGTCAGGCACCGGGGAGCTGTTTTTT